This T cell receptor (beta chain) is from a study of monozygotic twins with inflammatory bowel disease (dated by TCRdb to the late 2010s). Concerning the study at large: The complete study included about 30 monozygotic twin pairs: 19 IBD-discordant Danish pairs and nine German pairs, of which four were IBD-concordant and five were IBD-discordant. Within discordant pairs, disease-associated traits were sought mainly by comparing IBD patients with their genetically identical healthy co-twins. Each individual had, on average, about 151 000 unique TCRalpha sequences and 181 000 unique TCRbeta sequences available for analysis.

From each donor, an approximately 2.4 ml peripheral blood sample was drawn into PAXgene tubes and stored at -80 degrees C. Total RNA was isolated from whole blood with the PAXgene blood miRNA kit on an automated QIAcube, without T cell sorting. Peripheral blood from monozygotic twin pairs, either concordant or discordant for inflammatory bowel disease, underwent deep TCRalpha and TCRbeta repertoire profiling that used unique molecular barcoding. For every twin pair, smoking habits were documented, and each individual was categorised as a current, former or never smoker. Libraries were constructed by 5' RACE. Preparation of each TCR library used approximately 3.5 ug of total RNA. For each sample, cDNA was synthesized in eight separate reactions using SMARTScribe reverse transcriptase. During cDNA synthesis, template switching was used to introduce unique molecular identifiers that contained a 6-nucleotide sample barcode. TCRalpha and TCRbeta cDNA was amplified in two nested PCRs of around 15 and 10 cycles, and bead purification was carried out after each PCR. Before amplification, the cDNA was treated with uracil DNA-glycosylase and purified using the QIAquick PCR purification kit. The second PCR added Illumina TruSeq-compatible adapters along with sample-specific barcodes. TapeStation and Qubit were used to check library quality and concentration, and 5 to 6.5 ng of each library went into the pool. Pooled libraries were sequenced on an Illumina HiSeq2500 single-index Rapid Run with 2 x 100 bp reads and custom sequencing primers. In the source study's methods: MiGEC version 1.2.6 was used for UMI-based consensus assembly to correct PCR and sequencing errors. MiXCR version 2.1.1 was used for V(D)J alignment, clonotype assembly and CDR3 extraction. Gene usage, clonotype sharing and MAIT/NKT TCR abundance were normalised by analysing the top 1000, 10 000 and 20 000 clonotypes per sample. After downsampling to 27 000 UMIs, diversity was calculated as the inverse Simpson index using the vegan R package. Paired Mann-Whitney U tests were applied to discordant twin pairs, and Benjamini-Hochberg correction was used for multiple testing. TCRdb reprocessed the reads; each CDR3 protein sequence makes one entry, and DNA is unavailable. The V and J calls and clone size are TCRdb's, not the authors'. The sample table includes about 210,000 distinct CDR3 sequences. The ten most abundant clones make up about 8% of the sample.

On this clonotype: Its antigen is unknown.

Here is what the overall study found, with its caveats: Repertoire similarity did not differ between concordant and discordant twins, possibly due to limited statistical power. Different T cell subtypes could not be distinguished in the analysis. TCRbeta repertoire diversity, by inverse Simpson index, was decreased in IBD patients compared with their healthy co-twins. The results gave no support for a single strong signal or clonotype linked to IBD. Compared with healthy twins, IBD patients shared fewer clonotypes with other individuals, and the difference was most pronounced in patients with signs of disease activity. Background noise and inter-individual variability may have been introduced into the repertoires by the differing immunosuppressive treatments among patients.

CDR3 length: 15 amino acids, cysteine to phenylalanine. A DNA sequence was not provided. According to the germline V gene, CDR1 reads SGHAT and CDR2 reads FQNNGV. What was sequenced was blood. The receptor was derived from a human donor with ulcerative colitis or Crohn's disease, or a healthy co-twin of an affected twin (not recorded which). Recombination connected TRBV11-2 to TRBJ2-1; TCRdb proposes TRBD2, but this gene call is untestable without DNA. The CDR3 corresponds to CASIYTGGGYNEQFF.